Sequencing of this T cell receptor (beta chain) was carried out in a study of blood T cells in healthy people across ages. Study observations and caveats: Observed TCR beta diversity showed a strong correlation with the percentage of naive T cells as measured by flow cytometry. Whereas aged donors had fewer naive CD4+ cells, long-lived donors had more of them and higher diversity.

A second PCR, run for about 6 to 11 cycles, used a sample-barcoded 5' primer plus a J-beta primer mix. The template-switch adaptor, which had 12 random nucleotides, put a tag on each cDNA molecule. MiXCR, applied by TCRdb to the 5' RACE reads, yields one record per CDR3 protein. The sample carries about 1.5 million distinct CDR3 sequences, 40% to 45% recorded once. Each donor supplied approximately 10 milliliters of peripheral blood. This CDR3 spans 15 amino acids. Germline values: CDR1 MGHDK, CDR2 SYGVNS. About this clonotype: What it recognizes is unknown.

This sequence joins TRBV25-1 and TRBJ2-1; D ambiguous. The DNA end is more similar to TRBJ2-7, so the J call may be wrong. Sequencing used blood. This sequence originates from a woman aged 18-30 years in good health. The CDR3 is CASSELSGTYNEQYF. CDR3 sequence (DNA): TGTGCCAGCAGTGAATTATCTGGCACCTACAATGAGCAGTACTTC.